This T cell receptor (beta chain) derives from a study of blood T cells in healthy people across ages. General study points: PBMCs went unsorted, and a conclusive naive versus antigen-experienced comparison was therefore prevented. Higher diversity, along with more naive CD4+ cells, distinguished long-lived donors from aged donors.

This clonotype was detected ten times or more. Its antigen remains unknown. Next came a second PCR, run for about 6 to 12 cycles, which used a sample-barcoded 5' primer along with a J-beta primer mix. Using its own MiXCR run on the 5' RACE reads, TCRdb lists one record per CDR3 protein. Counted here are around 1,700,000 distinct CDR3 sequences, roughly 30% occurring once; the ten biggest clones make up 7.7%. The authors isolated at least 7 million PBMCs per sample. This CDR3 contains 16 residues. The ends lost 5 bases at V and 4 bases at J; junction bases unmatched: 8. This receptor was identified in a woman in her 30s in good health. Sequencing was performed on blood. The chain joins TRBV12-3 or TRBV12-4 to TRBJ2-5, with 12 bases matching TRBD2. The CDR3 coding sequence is TGTGCCAGCAGTGCACAACTAGCGGGGGGCGGAGAGACCCAGTACTTC. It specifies CASSAQLAGGGETQYF.